This T cell receptor (beta chain) was found in a study of T cell responses to AZD1222 COVID-19 vaccine. Method: immunoSEQ multiplex PCR; TCRdb's copy keeps in-frame clones and lacks some. The table includes about 140,000 clones, 80% to 90% detected once. V was shortened by 3 bases and J by 1 base, with 24 bases between the two germline ends. Germline CDR1 is MDHEN and CDR2 is SYDVKM. The CDR3 totals 19 residues. The specimen comprised peripheral blood, sampled on day 0 of AZD1222 vaccination. This chain joins TRBV28 and TRBJ1-1, with D perhaps TRBD1 (6 bases). This clonotype originated in an adult in good health. The CDR3 sequence: CASSFCLFGGGIANTEAFF. CDR3 bases: TGTGCCAGCAGTTTTTGTTTATTCGGAGGGGGAATCGCGAACACTGAAGCTTTCTTT.